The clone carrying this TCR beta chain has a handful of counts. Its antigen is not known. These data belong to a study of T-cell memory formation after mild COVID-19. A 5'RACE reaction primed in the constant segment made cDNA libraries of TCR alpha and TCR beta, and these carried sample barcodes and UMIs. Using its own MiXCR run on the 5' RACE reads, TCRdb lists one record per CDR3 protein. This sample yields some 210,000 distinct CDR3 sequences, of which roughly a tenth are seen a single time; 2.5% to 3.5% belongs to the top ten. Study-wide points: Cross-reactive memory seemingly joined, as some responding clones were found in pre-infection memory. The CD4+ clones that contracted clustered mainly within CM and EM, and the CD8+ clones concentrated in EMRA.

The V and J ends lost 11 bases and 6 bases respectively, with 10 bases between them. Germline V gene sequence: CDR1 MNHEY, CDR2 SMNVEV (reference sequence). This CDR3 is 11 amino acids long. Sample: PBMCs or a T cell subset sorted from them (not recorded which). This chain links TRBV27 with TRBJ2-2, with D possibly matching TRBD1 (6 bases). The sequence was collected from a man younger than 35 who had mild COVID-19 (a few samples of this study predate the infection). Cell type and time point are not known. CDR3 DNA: TGTGCCGCCAAGGGGGCCGGGGAGCTGTTTTTT. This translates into CAAKGAGELFF.